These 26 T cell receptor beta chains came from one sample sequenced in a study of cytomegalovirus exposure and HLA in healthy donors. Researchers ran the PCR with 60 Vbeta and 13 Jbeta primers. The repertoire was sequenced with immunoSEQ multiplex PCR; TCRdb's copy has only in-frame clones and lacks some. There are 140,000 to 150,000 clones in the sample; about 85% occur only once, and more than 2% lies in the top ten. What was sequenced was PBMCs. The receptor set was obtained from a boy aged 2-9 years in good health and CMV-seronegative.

In DNA form, the CDR3 reads TGTGCCAGCAGCGGGGGGGCGAGGGGCAGGAACGAGCAGTACTTC. Encoded protein: CASSGGARGRNEQYF. The chain couples TRBV5-4 to TRBJ2-7; TRBD2 is a possible D gene (7 bases). Per germline, CDR1 SGHNT and CDR2 YYREEE (reference sequence). The CDR3 is 15 residues long. The V and J ends lost 4 bases and 5 bases respectively, with 19 bases between them.

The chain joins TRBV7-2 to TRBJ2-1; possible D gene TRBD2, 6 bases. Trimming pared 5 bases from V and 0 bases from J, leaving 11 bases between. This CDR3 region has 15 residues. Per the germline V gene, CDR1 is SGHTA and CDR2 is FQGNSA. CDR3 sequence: CASSQEAGSYNEQFF. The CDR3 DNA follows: TGTGCCAGCAGCCAAGAAGCGGGCTCCTACAATGAGCAGTTCTTC.

The CDR3 DNA sequence: TGTGCCAGCAGATCCCCTACAGGGAACTATGGCTACACCTTC. Translating gives CASRSPTGNYGYTF. The J gene is TRBJ1-2, the V gene TRBV6-5; possibly TRBD1 for D (6 bases). The CDR3 runs to 14 residues. V was cut by 6 bases and J by 2 bases, with 13 bases left in between. Germline CDR1 is MNHEY and CDR2 is SVGAGI.

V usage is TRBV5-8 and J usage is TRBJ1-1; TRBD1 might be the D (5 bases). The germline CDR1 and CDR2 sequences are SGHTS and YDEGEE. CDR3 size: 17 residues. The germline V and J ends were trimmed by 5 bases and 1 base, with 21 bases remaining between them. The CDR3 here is CASSPAWAGRTNTEAFF. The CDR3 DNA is TGTGCCAGCAGTCCAGCTTGGGCGGGACGGACGAACACTGAAGCTTTCTTT.

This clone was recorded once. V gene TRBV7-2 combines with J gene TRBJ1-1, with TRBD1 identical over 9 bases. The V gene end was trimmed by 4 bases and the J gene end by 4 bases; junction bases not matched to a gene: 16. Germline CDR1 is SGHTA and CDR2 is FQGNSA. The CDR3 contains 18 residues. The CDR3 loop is CASSWDISGTGWGTEAFF. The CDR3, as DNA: TGTGCCAGCAGCTGGGACATATCCGGGACAGGGTGGGGCACTGAAGCTTTCTTT.

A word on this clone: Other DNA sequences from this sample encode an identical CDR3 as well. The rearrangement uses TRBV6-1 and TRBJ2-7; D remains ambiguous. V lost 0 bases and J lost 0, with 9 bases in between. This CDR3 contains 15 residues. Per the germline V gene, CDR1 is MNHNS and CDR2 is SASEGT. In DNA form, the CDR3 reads TGTGCCAGCAGTGAAGCGCTGCAGGACTCCTACGAGCAGTACTTC. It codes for CASSEALQDSYEQYF.

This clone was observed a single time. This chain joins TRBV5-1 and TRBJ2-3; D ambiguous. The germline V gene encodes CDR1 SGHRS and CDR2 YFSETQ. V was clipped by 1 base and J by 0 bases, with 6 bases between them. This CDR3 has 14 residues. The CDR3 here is CASSLPSSTDTQYF. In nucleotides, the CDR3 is TGCGCCAGCAGCTTGCCGTCTAGCACAGATACGCAGTATTTT.

The CDR3 loop is CASSLGDRAYEQYF. The CDR3 region has the DNA TGTGCCAGCAGCCTCGGGGACAGAGCCTACGAGCAGTACTTC. The chain carries TRBV5-4 and TRBJ2-7; 7 bases agree with TRBD1. Germline CDR1 SGHNT, CDR2 YYREEE (reference sequence). This CDR3 comprises 14 residues. Unmatched junction bases numbered 6, after V lost 4 bases and J lost 2 bases.

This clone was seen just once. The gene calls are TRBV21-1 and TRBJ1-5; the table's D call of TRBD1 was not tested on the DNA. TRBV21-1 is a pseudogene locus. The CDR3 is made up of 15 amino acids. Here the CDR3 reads CASSKGRQGDQPQHF. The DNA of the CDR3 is TGTGCCAGCAGCAAAGGGAGACAGGGCGATCAGCCCCAGCATTTT.

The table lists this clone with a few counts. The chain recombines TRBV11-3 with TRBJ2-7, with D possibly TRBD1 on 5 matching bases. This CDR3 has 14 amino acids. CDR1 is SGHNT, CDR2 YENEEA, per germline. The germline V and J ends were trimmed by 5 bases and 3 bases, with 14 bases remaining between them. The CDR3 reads CASSAGFPYYEQYF. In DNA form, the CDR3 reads TGTGCCAGCAGCGCAGGGTTTCCGTACTACGAGCAGTACTTC. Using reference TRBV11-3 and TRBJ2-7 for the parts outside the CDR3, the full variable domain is EAGVVQSPRYKIIEKKQPVAFWCNPISGHNTLYWYLQNLGQGPELLIRYENEEAVDDSQLPKDRFSAERLKGVDSTLKIQPAELGDSAVYLCASSAGFPYYEQYFGPGTRLTVT.

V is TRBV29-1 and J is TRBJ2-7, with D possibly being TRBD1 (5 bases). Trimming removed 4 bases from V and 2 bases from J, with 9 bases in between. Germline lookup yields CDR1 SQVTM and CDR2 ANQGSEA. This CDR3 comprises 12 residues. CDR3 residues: CSVGSGTYEQYF. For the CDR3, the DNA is TGCAGCGTTGGGTCAGGGACCTACGAGCAGTACTTC.

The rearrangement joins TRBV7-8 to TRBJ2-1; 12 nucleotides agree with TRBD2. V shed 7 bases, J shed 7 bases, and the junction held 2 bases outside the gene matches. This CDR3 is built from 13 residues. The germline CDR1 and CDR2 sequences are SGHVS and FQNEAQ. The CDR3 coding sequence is TGTGCCAGCAAGCTAGCGGGAGGGAATGAGCAGTTCTTC. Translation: CASKLAGGNEQFF.

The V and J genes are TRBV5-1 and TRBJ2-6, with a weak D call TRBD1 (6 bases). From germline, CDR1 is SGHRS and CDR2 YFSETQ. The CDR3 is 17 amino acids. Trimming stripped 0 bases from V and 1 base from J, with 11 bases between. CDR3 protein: CASSLARGGSGANVLTF. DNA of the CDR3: TGCGCCAGCAGCTTGGCCAGGGGTGGATCTGGGGCCAACGTCCTGACTTTC.

The CDR3 region is CAWSANAVNTQYF. DNA for the CDR3: TGTGCCTGGAGCGCAAACGCGGTCAATACGCAGTATTTT. The chain employs TRBV30 and TRBJ2-3; D unclear. The CDR3 is 13 amino acids. Germline CDR1 reads GTSNPN; CDR2 reads SVGIG (reference sequence). V was trimmed by 3 bases and J by 7 bases, leaving 14 bases between them.

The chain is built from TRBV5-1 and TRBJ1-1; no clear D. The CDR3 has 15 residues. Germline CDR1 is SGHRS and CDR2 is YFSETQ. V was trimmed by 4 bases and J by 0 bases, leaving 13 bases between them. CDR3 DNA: TGCGCCAGCAGCCCCACCGGCGGAATGAACACTGAAGCTTTCTTT. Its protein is CASSPTGGMNTEAFF.

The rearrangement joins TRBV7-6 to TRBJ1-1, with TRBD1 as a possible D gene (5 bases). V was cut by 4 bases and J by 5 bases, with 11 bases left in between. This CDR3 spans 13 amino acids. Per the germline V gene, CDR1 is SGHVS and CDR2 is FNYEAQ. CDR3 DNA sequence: TGTGCCAGCAGCTCAAATCAGGGAACTGAAGCTTTCTTT. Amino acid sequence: CASSSNQGTEAFF.

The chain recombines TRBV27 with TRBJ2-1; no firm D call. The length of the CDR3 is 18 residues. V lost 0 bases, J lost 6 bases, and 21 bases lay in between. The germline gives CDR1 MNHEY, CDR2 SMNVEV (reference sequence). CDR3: CASSLSLAAPPMPNEQFF. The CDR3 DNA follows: TGTGCCAGCAGTTTATCGTTAGCTGCTCCGCCAATGCCCAATGAGCAGTTCTTC.

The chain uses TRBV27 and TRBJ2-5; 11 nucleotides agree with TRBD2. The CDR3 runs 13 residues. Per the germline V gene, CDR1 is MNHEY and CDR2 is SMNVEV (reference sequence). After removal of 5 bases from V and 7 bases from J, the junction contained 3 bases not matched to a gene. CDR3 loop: CASSGTSGVTQYF. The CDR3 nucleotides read TGTGCCAGCAGTGGGACTAGCGGCGTGACCCAGTACTTC.

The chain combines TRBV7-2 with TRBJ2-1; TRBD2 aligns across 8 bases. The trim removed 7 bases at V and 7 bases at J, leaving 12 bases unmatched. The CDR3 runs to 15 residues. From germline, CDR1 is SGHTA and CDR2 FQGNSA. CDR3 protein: CASNLGQRESNEQFF. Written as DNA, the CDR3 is TGTGCCAGCAACTTGGGCCAGCGGGAGTCAAATGAGCAGTTCTTC.

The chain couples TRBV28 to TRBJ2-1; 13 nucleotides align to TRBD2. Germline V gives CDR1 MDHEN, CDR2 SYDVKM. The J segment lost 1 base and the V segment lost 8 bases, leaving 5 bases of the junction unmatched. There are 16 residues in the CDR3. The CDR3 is CASSGTSGNSYNEQFF. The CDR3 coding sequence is TGTGCCAGCTCCGGGACTAGCGGGAATTCCTACAATGAGCAGTTCTTC. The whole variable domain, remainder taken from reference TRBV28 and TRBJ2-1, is DVKVTQSSRYLVKRTGEKVFLECVQDMDHENMFWYRQDPGLGLRLIYFSYDVKMKEKGDIPEGYSVSREKKERFSLILESASTNQTSMYLCASSGTSGNSYNEQFFGPGTRLTVL.

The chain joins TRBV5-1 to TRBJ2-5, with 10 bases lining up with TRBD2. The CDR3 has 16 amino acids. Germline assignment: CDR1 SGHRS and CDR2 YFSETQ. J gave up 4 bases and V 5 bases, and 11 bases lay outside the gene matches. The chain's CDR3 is CASSQTLAGVGETQYF. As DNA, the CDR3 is TGCGCCAGCAGTCAGACCCTAGCGGGAGTAGGAGAGACCCAGTACTTC.

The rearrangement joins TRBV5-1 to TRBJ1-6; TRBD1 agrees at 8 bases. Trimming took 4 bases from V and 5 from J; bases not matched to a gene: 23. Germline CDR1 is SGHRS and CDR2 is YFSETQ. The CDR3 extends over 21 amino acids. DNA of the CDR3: TGCGCCAGCAGCCCCTATCTACCGAGGACAGGGATCATTACGGATAATTCACCCCTCCACTTT. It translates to CASSPYLPRTGIITDNSPLHF.

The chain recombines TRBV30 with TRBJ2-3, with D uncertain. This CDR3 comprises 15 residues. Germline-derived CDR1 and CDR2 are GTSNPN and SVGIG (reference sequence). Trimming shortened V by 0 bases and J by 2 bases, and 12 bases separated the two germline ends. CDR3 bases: TGTGCCTGGAGTGTACTTGGCGGTTACACAGATACGCAGTATTTT. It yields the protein CAWSVLGGYTDTQYF. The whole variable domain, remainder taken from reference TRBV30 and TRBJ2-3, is SQTIHQWPATLVQPVGSPLSLECTVEGTSNPNLYWYRQAAGRGLQLLFYSVGIGQISSEVPQNLSASRPQDRQFILSSKKLLLSDSGFYLCAWSVLGGYTDTQYFGPGTRLTVL.

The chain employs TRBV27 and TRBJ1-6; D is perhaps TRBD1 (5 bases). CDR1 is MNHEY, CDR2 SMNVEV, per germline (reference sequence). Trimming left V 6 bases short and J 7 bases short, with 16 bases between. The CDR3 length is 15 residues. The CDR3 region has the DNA TGTGCCAGCAGCCATAGACAGTACCCCAATTCACCCCTCCACTTT. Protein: CASSHRQYPNSPLHF.

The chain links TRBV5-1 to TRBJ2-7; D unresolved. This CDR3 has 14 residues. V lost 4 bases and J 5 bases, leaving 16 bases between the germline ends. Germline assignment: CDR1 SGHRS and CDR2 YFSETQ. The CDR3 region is CASSPTTSSHEQYF. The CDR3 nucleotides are TGCGCCAGCAGCCCCACTACCTCTTCCCACGAGCAGTACTTC. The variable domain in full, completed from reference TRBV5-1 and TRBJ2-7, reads KAGVTQTPRYLIKTRGQQVTLSCSPISGHRSVSWYQQTPGQGLQFLFEYFSETQRNKGNFPGRFSGRQFSNSRSEMNVSTLELGDSALYLCASSPTTSSHEQYFGPGTRLTVT.

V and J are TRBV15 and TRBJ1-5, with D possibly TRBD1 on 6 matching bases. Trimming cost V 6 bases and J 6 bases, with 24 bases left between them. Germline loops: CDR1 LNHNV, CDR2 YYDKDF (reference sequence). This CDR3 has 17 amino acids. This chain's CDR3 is CATSLDLQGFGGQPQHF. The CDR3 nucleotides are TGTGCCACCAGTTTGGATCTACAGGGTTTTGGGGGTCAGCCCCAGCATTTT.